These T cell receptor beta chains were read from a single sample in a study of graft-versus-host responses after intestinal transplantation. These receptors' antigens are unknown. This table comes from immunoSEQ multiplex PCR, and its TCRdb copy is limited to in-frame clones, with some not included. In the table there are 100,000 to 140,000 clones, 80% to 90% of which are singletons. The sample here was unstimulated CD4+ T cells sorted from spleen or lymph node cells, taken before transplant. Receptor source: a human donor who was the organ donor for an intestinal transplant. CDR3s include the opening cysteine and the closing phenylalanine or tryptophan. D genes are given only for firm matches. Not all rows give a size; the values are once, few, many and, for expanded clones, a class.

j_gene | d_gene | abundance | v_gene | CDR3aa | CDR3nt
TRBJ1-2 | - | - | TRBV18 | CASSPLQDGFFPDGYTF | TGTGCCAGCTCACCACTGCAGGACGGATTTTTTCCCGATGGCTACACCTTC
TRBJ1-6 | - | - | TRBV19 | CASSIVAAMGNSPLHF | TGTGCCAGTAGTATAGTGGCAGCGATGGGGAATTCACCCCTCCACTTT
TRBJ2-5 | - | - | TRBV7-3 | CASSPRGGAGAQYF | TGTGCCAGCAGCCCCCGTGGGGGGGCCGGGGCCCAGTACTTC
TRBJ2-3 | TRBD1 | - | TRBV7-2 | CASSSLDRGRSDTQYF | TGTGCCAGCAGCTCCCTGGACAGGGGGCGCTCAGATACGCAGTATTTT
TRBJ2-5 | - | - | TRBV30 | CALYLPYQGTQYF | TGTGCCTTGTACCTTCCGTACCAAGGGACCCAGTACTTC
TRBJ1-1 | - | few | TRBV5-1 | CASSLDSTALEAFF | TGCGCCAGCAGCTTGGATAGTACGGCCCTTGAAGCTTTCTTT
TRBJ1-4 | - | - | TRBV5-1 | CASSLKLATNEKLFF | TGCGCCAGCAGCTTGAAACTTGCAACTAATGAAAAACTGTTTTTT
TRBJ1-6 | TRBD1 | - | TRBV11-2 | CASSLRGQGARNSPLHF | TGTGCCAGCAGCCTTAGGGGTCAGGGGGCGCGGAATTCACCCCTCCACTTT
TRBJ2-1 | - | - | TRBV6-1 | CASRPPGANNEQFF | TGTGCCAGCAGACCCCCGGGAGCCAACAATGAGCAGTTCTTC
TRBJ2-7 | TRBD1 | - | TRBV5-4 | CASSLGRGPYEQYF | TGTGCCAGCAGCTTGGGCAGGGGGCCCTACGAGCAGTACTTC
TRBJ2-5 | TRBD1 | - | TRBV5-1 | CASSFISTGTGGTETQYF | TGCGCCAGCAGCTTTATCTCCACCGGGACAGGGGGGACGGAGACCCAGTACTTC
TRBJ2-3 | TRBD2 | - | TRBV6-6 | CASSPLLAPSTDTQYF | TGTGCCAGCAGTCCTCTACTAGCGCCCAGCACAGATACGCAGTATTTT
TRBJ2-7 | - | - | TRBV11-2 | CASSPGWGERNSYEQYF | TGTGCCAGCAGCCCAGGTTGGGGTGAGAGGAACTCCTACGAGCAGTACTTC
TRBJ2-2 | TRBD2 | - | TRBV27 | CASSLLAANTGELFF | TGTGCCAGCAGTTTACTAGCGGCGAACACCGGGGAGCTGTTTTTT
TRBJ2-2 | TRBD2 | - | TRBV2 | CASSTSGRATGELFF | TGTGCCAGCAGTACTAGCGGGAGGGCCACCGGGGAGCTGTTTTTT
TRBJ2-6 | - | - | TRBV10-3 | CAISDPGAGANVLTF | TGTGCCATCAGTGACCCAGGGGCTGGGGCCAACGTCCTGACTTTC
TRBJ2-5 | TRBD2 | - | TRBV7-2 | CASSRGLAGGETQYF | TGTGCCAGCTCCCGAGGGCTAGCGGGGGGAGAGACCCAGTACTTC
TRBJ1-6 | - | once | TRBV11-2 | CASSLDFGNSPLHF | TGTGCCAGCAGCTTAGATTTCGGGAATTCACCCCTCCACTTT
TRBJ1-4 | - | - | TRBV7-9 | CASSLSARTNEKLFF | TGTGCCAGCAGCTTAAGTGCACGGACTAATGAAAAACTGTTTTTT
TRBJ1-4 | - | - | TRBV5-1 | CASSLAADGLNEKLFF | TGCGCCAGCAGCTTGGCCGCGGACGGACTTAATGAAAAACTGTTTTTT
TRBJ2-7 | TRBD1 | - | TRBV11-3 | CASSWVTGDSYEQYF | TGTGCCAGCAGCTGGGTGACAGGGGACTCCTACGAGCAGTACTTC
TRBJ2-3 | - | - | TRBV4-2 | CASSQGFVADTQYF | TGTGCCAGCAGCCAGGGGTTTGTCGCAGATACGCAGTATTTT
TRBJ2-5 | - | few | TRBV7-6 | CASSLTQETQYF | TGTGCCAGCAGCTTGACTCAAGAGACCCAGTACTTC
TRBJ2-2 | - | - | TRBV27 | CASSPWGSPGAGTGELFF | TGTGCCAGCAGTCCCTGGGGCAGCCCGGGCGCGGGCACCGGGGAGCTGTTTTTT
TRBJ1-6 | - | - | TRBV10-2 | CASSVQFTDSPLHF | TGCGCCAGCAGTGTCCAGTTTACCGATTCACCCCTCCACTTT
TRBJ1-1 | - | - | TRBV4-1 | CASSRHAAGSTEAFF | TGCGCCAGCAGCCGACATGCGGCAGGCAGCACTGAAGCTTTCTTT
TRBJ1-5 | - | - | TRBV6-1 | CASSEGSGTQPQHF | TGTGCCAGCAGTGAAGGGTCAGGGACTCAGCCCCAGCATTTT
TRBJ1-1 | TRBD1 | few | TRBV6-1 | CASTRGGTEAFF | TGTGCCAGCACCAGGGGGGGGACTGAAGCTTTCTTT
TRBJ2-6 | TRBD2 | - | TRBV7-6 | CASSSVPGLVGSVGANVLTF | TGTGCCAGCAGCTCCGTCCCGGGACTAGTCGGTTCGGTTGGGGCCAACGTCCTGACTTTC
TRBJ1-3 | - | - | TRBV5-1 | CASSLGHSGNTIYF | TGCGCCAGCAGCTTGGGACACTCTGGAAACACCATATATTTT
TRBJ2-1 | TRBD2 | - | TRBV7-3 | CASSSSSGEQFF | TGCGCCAGCAGCTCCTCTAGCGGAGAGCAGTTCTTC
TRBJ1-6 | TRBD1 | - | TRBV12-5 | CASGLVRQGGGNSPLHF | TGTGCTAGTGGTTTGGTACGGCAGGGGGGGGGTAATTCACCCCTCCACTTT
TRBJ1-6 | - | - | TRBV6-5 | CASSGLDQNSPLHF | TGTGCCAGCAGTGGCTTGGATCAGAATTCACCCCTCCACTTT
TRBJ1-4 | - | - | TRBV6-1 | CASGRLNEKLFF | TGTGCCAGCGGACGGCTTAATGAAAAACTGTTTTTT
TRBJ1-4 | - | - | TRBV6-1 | CASSGPTRANEKLFF | TGTGCCAGCAGTGGGCCGACAAGGGCTAATGAAAAACTGTTTTTT
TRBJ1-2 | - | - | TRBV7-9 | CASRSQYYGYTF | TGTGCCAGCAGGTCACAGTATTATGGCTACACCTTC
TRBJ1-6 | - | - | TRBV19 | CASSPITSYNSPLHF | TGTGCCAGTAGTCCGATTACCTCCTATAATTCACCCCTCCACTTT
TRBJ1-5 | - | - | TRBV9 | CASSVDENQPQHF | TGTGCCAGCAGCGTAGACGAGAATCAGCCCCAGCATTTT
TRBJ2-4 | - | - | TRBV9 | CASSVAGLAKNIQYF | TGTGCCAGCAGCGTCGCTGGGCTAGCCAAAAACATTCAGTACTTC
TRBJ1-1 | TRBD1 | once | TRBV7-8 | CASSYLGTGNTEAFF | TGTGCCAGCAGCTACCTGGGGACAGGGAACACTGAAGCTTTCTTT
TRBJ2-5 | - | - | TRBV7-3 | CASSLRGGWETQYF | TGTGCCAGCAGCTTAAGAGGAGGGTGGGAGACCCAGTACTTC
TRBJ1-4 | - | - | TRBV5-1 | CASSLVVAATNEKLFF | TGCGCCAGCAGCTTGGTTGTGGCAGCGACTAATGAAAAACTGTTTTTT
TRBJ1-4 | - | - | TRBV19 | CASSMHGEKLFF | TGTGCCAGTAGTATGCATGGAGAAAAACTGTTTTTT
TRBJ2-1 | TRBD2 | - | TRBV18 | CASSPLLAGAYNEQFF | TGTGCCAGCTCCCCATTACTAGCGGGAGCCTACAATGAGCAGTTCTTC
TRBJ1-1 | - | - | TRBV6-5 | CASSETGLGTEAFF | TGTGCCAGCAGTGAAACAGGGTTGGGCACTGAAGCTTTCTTT
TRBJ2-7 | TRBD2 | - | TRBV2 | CASTKSGTRVSEQYF | TGTGCCAGCACTAAGAGCGGGACTAGAGTTTCCGAGCAGTACTTC
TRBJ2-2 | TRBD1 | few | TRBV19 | CASSPLGQRAGELFF | TGTGCCAGTAGCCCCTTGGGACAGAGGGCCGGGGAGCTGTTTTTT
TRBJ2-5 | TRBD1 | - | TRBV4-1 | CASSQDFNRGETQYF | TGCGCCAGCAGCCAAGATTTTAACAGGGGAGAGACCCAGTACTTC
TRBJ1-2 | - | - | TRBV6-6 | CASRPPGPAANYGYTF | TGTGCCAGCAGACCCCCGGGACCGGCAGCTAACTATGGCTACACCTTC
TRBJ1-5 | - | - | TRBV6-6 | CASSTTGSRNQPQHF | TGTGCCAGCAGCACCACAGGTTCCCGTAATCAGCCCCAGCATTTT
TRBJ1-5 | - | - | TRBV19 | CASISGGVSNQPQHF | TGTGCCAGTATCTCGGGCGGGGTTAGCAATCAGCCCCAGCATTTT
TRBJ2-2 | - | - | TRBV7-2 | CASSRQNTGELFF | TGTGCCAGCAGCAGACAAAACACCGGGGAGCTGTTTTTT
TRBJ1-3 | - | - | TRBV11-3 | CASSLVSSSGNTIYF | TGTGCCAGCAGCTTAGTTTCCAGCTCTGGAAACACCATATATTTT
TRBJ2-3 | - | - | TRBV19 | CASRGNPQGSTDTQYF | TGTGCCAGTAGGGGCAACCCACAGGGTTCGACAGATACGCAGTATTTT
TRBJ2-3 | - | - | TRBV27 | CASSLTRADTQYF | TGTGCCAGCAGCCTCACTAGGGCGGATACGCAGTATTTT
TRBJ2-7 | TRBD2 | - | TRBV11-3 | CASSLRSSSGGYYEQYF | TGTGCCAGCAGCTTAAGAAGTTCGAGCGGGGGATACTACGAGCAGTACTTC
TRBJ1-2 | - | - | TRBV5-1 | CASSLAGRHYGYTF | TGCGCCAGCAGCTTGGCTGGAAGGCACTATGGCTACACCTTC
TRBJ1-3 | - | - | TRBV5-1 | CASSTGRSSGNTIYF | TGCGCCAGCAGCACCGGACGGAGCTCTGGAAACACCATATATTTT